This record covers a single T cell receptor beta chain. Its cognate antigen is unknown. An approximately 130-subject validation cohort, separate from the 666-subject first cohort, supplied the donors. This entry comes from a study of cytomegalovirus exposure and HLA in healthy donors. Study observations and caveats: The finding came from a later analysis; first-cohort TCR clusters tended to co-occur in the roughly 120 validation repertoires.

Germline V CDR1 and CDR2: SGHTA, FQGTGA. This CDR3 is 14 amino acids long. The V end lost 5 bases, the J end lost 2 bases, and 11 bases lay between the germline ends. Sequencing used immunoSEQ multiplex PCR; TCRdb keeps in-frame clones, though not all of them. The table lists tens of thousands of clones, 90% to 95% of them singletons, with 4.5% to 6% in the top ten. Specimen: PBMCs. This clonotype was obtained from a woman younger than 35 in good health and CMV-seronegative. The chain couples TRBV7-3 to TRBJ2-3; D perhaps matches TRBD2 (6 bases). CDR3 DNA: TGTGCCAGCAGCCCGAGCGGGTTCACAGATACGCAGTATTTT. It translates to CASSPSGFTDTQYF.